The TCR beta chain under discussion was sequenced for a study of CXCR3-negative and CXCR3-positive naive CD8 T cells. UMI labels and 5' RACE were used to prepare the TRB cDNA libraries. One entry per CDR3 protein, without DNA, is what TCRdb gives after re-calling the 5' RACE reads. Recorded for this sample: tens of thousands of distinct CDR3 sequences. A note on this clonotype: What it binds is unknown.

Study-wide points: In naive cells, CXCR3-negative and CXCR3-positive subsets had similar TRBV-TRBJ usage; memory cells differed.

The receptor comes from a human donor in good health. Some clones in this sample may be carry-over from other donors' samples. The sample comprised memory CD8+ T cells from blood.

The CDR3 here is CASSGSPYMNTEAFF. The chain joins TRBV25-1 to TRBJ1-1. In germline, CDR1 is MGHDK, CDR2 SYGVNS. This CDR3 is 15 amino acids long.